This entry describes one TCR beta chain. Its antigen is currently unknown. Germline lookup yields CDR1 SGHNT and CDR2 YYREEE (reference sequence). CDR3 size: 14 residues. V was cut by 4 bases and J by 2 bases, with 13 bases left in between. The sample belongs to a study of graft-versus-host responses after intestinal transplantation. About the research overall: Those transplanted obtained multivisceral, liver-intestinal, or isolated intestinal grafts.

The protocol was immunoSEQ multiplex PCR, while the TCRdb copy is restricted to in-frame clones and leaves out a portion. The data show fewer than 95,000 clones, approximately 92% seen once. The TCR sequence derives from a human donor who received an intestinal transplant. Sequenced material: unstimulated CD8+ T cells sorted from spleen or lymph node cells, taken before intestinal transplant. The chain combines TRBV5-4 with TRBJ2-7; weak D call: TRBD2 (6 bases). CDR3 coding DNA: TGTGCCAGCAGCCGCCGGGAGAGCACCTACGAGCAGTACTTC. This encodes CASSRRESTYEQYF.